This passage covers 27 T cell receptor delta chains from one sample sequenced in a study of gamma-delta T cells after stem cell transplantation. TCRdb applied CATT to the RT-PCR reads for clone calling. The table shows around 1,900 delta-chain clones, with 6.3% occurring only once. Sequencing input: gamma-delta T cells. The receptors come from a human donor. It is not recorded whose cells these are; they may come from a transplant donor.

With respect to this clone: This could be a read error, since a much larger clone is one nucleotide away. The same CDR3 also results from other DNA sequences found in this sample. The gene calls are TRDV2 and TRDJ1; TRDD3 aligns across 11 bases. CDR3 length equals 19 residues. Germline CDR1 reads GEAIGNYY; CDR2 reads EKD. CDR3 protein: CACDTVSYLLGDNSDKLIF. DNA of the CDR3: TGCGCCTGTGACACCGTTTCTTACTTACTGGGGGATAACTCCGATAAACTCATCTTT.

This clone was counted a few times. The chain uses TRDV2 and TRDJ1, with D possibly TRDD3 on 5 matching bases. The germline CDR1 and CDR2 sequences are GEAIGNYY and EKD. There are 17 residues in the CDR3. Trimming removed 3 bases from V and 1 base from J, with 20 bases in between. CDR3: CACDPLLGSSFTDKLIF. Here the CDR3 DNA reads TGTGCCTGTGACCCCCTGTTGGGGTCTTCTTTCACCGATAAACTCATCTTT.

About this clone: This may arise from a read error, as a much more abundant clone is one base away. Additional DNA sequences in this sample encode the identical CDR3. The rearrangement uses TRDV2 and TRDJ1, with D uncertain. In germline, CDR1 is GEAIGNYY, CDR2 EKD. This CDR3 spans 15 amino acids. In DNA form, the CDR3 reads TGTGCCTGTGACACCGTGGGCTCGTACACCGATAAACTCATCTTC. Amino acid sequence: CACDTVGSYTDKLIF.

This clone was counted between two and nine times. V and J are TRDV2 and TRDJ1; 12 nucleotides line up with TRDD3. CDR1 is GEAIGNYY and CDR2 is EKD in the germline V gene. V shed 4 bases, J shed 1 base, and the junction held 15 bases outside the gene matches. This CDR3 has 19 amino acids. CDR3 residues: CACEGVRLGDTSPTDKLIF. In nucleotides, the CDR3 is TGTGCCTGTGAAGGGGTCCGACTGGGGGATACATCGCCCACCGATAAACTCATCTTT.

This clone is labeled as large. This CDR3 is also generated by other DNA sequences in the sample. The CDR3 spells CACDTVLLGDTDKLIF. For the CDR3, the DNA is TGTGCCTGTGACACGGTTTTACTGGGGGATACCGATAAACTCATCTTT. The V call is TRDV2, the J call TRDJ1, with 10 bases that match TRDD3. V lost 1 base and J lost 2; bases outside the gene matches: 6. This CDR3 has 16 residues. In germline, CDR1 is GEAIGNYY, CDR2 EKD.

This clone was detected only a few times. Compared with germline, one end of the junction differs, possibly owing to a read error. The chain has TRDV2 and TRDJ1; 12 bases are a match to TRDD3. The CDR3 is made up of 20 amino acids. From germline, CDR1 is GEAIGNYY and CDR2 EKD. The CDR3 reads CACDTVAGGYAVGTTDTLIF. The CDR3 bases are TGTGCCTGTGACACGGTTGCTGGGGGATACGCGGTGGGTACCACCGATACACTCATCTTT.

Relative to its sample, this clone is medium-sized (0.01 to 0.1%). This chain links TRDV2 with TRDJ1; 13 bases align to TRDD3. From germline, CDR1 is GEAIGNYY and CDR2 EKD. This CDR3 region has 19 residues. Trimming removed 0 bases from V and 2 bases from J; junction bases left unmatched: 11. In DNA form, the CDR3 reads TGTGCCTGTGACACCCTTCTCGTACTGGGGGATACGCGAACCGATAAACTCATCTTT. It encodes CACDTLLVLGDTRTDKLIF.

This clone is medium-sized in the sample. At the DNA level, this CDR3 is encoded by other sequences in the same sample as well. This chain connects TRDV2 to TRDJ1; D may be TRDD2 (5 bases). Germline lookup yields CDR1 GEAIGNYY and CDR2 EKD. This CDR3 is built from 17 residues. V lost 0 bases, J lost 2 bases, and 18 bases lay in between. The CDR3 region has the DNA TGTGCCTGTGACACCGTTCTTCCCCTGAATGATACCGATAAACTCATCTTT. This gives the protein CACDTVLPLNDTDKLIF.

Notes on this clone: This likely came from a read error, as a far larger clone is one base away. This chain connects TRDV2 to TRDJ1, with 11 bases aligning to TRDD3. The germline CDR1 and CDR2 sequences are GEAIGNYY and EKD. The CDR3 covers 18 residues. V trimming: 0 bases; J trimming: 3 bases; junction bases outside the gene matches: 11. The CDR3 bases are TGTGCCTGTGACACCGCTTCCTGGGCTGGGGGATACTCCGATAAACTCATCTTT. Its translation is CACDTASWAGGYSDKLIF.

As for this clone: It differs at one base from a far larger clone, so likely a read error. The sample has other DNA sequences that encode this CDR3 too. This chain connects TRDV2 to TRDJ1, with TRDD3 matching over 11 bases. V trimming: 1 base; J trimming: 3 bases; junction bases outside the gene matches: 12. CDR3 length: 18 amino acids. The germline V gene has CDR1 GEAIGNYY and CDR2 EKD. CDR3 in amino acids: CACDTVSWAGGYSDKLIF. The CDR3 nucleotides are TGTGCCTGTGACACTGTTTCCTGGGCTGGGGGATACTCCGATAAACTCATCTTT.

About this clone itself: This could be a read error, since a much larger clone is one nucleotide away. This rearrangement joins TRDV2 to TRDJ3; the match to TRDD3 covers 8 bases. CDR3 length: 22 residues. From germline, CDR1 is GEAIGNYY and CDR2 EKD. Germline trimming cut 3 bases from V and 0 bases from J; bases unmatched to any gene: 18. The CDR3 DNA reads as TGTGCCTGTGACCCCGTGACGTTGGGGGATTCTAAAAGCTCCTGGGACACCCGACAGATGTTTTTC. Translation: CACDPVTLGDSKSSWDTRQMFF.

This clone was recorded a few times. V is TRDV2 and J is TRDJ1; 9 bases match TRDD3. Unmatched junction bases numbered 7, after V lost 4 bases and J lost 2 bases. The CDR3 has 15 amino acids. Germline V gene data show CDR1 as GEAIGNYY and CDR2 as EKD. CDR3 nucleotide sequence: TGTGCCTGTGATGTACTGGGGGAAAAAACCGATAAACTCATCTTT. It specifies CACDVLGEKTDKLIF.

This clone is labeled large (0.1 to 1%). The same CDR3 arises from other DNA sequences in this sample as well. CDR3 bases: TGTGCCTGTGACACCGTCGGGGATCGACCGTACACCGATAAACTCATCTTT. It is translated as CACDTVGDRPYTDKLIF. The chain employs TRDV2 and TRDJ1; weak D call: TRDD3 (6 bases). The germline CDR1 and CDR2 sequences are GEAIGNYY and EKD. Trimming took 0 bases from V and 0 from J, leaving 16 bases between them. The length of the CDR3 is 17 residues.

This clone was detected only a few times. The protein in TCRdb stems from a much larger clone and differs at residue 11 from this DNA's translation, likely a read error; here the protein is translated from the DNA. The chain combines TRDV2 with TRDJ1; 10 positions agree with TRDD3. The germline CDR1 and CDR2 sequences are GEAIGNYY and EKD. The CDR3 is 16 amino acids. With V trimmed by 1 base and J by 1 base, 5 bases remained unmatched. This CDR3 reads CACDTLGDIVTDKLIF. In nucleotides, the CDR3 is TGTGCCTGTGACACGCTGGGGGATATCGTCACCGATAAACTCATCTTT.

This clone is termed medium-sized. With a far larger clone one base away, a read error is the likely cause. V and J are TRDV2 and TRDJ1; D not certain. The CDR3 consists of 14 residues. From germline, CDR1 is GEAIGNYY and CDR2 EKD. The ends were cut back, 5 bases at V and 2 bases at J, with 14 bases in the middle. CDR3 in DNA: TGTGCCTGTGGCATGGTCGTCCGTACCGATAAACTCATCTTT. It is translated as CACGMVVRTDKLIF.

For this clone: The sample carries other DNA sequences with the same CDR3. The rearrangement joins TRDV2 to TRDJ1; 10 bases line up with TRDD3. Germline values: CDR1 GEAIGNYY, CDR2 EKD. There are 16 residues in the CDR3. J gave up 9 bases and V 0 bases, and 12 bases lay outside the gene matches. CDR3 nucleotide sequence: TGTGCCTGTGACACCGTTGAGGGTCTGGGGGATATAGAACTCATCTTT. Its translation: CACDTVEGLGDIELIF.

The chain recombines TRDV2 with TRDJ1, with 10 bases aligning to TRDD3. Germline CDR1 is GEAIGNYY and CDR2 is EKD. The trim removed 0 bases at V and 7 bases at J, leaving 13 bases unmatched. There are 17 residues in the CDR3. CDR3 DNA sequence: TGTGCCTGTGACACCGTTCATGTACTGGGGGATCCGACTAAACTCATCTTT. Encoded protein: CACDTVHVLGDPTKLIF.

In its sample, this clone ranks as large. Other DNA sequences in the sample encode the same CDR3. The gene calls are TRDV2 and TRDJ1; 10 positions match TRDD3. J lost 3 bases, V lost 1 base, and 7 bases had no gene match. This CDR3 has 16 residues. CDR1 is GEAIGNYY and CDR2 is EKD in the germline V gene. The CDR3 DNA sequence: TGTGCCTGTGACACGCTGGGGGATATCGTCGCCGATAAACTCATCTTT. Translated, it gives CACDTLGDIVADKLIF.

This clone was counted between two and nine times. The mismatch at residue 14 between this DNA's translation and the TCRdb protein of a much larger clone likely reflects a read error; the protein shown is translated from the DNA. J is TRDJ1 and V is TRDV2; D unresolved. The germline V gene has CDR1 GEAIGNYY and CDR2 EKD. CDR3 length equals 15 residues. The CDR3 protein is CACDTLEPYTDKLTF. The DNA of the CDR3 is TGTGCCTGTGACACCCTCGAGCCATACACCGATAAACTCACCTTT.

Remarks on this clone: A far larger clone is off by one base, so a read error is likely. The chain joins TRDV2 to TRDJ1; 11 bases agree with TRDD3. The germline V gene encodes CDR1 GEAIGNYY and CDR2 EKD. CDR3 length: 18 amino acids. The CDR3 reads CACDTVSWAGGYSDKLTF. CDR3 DNA: TGTGCCTGTGACACCGTTTCCTGGGCTGGGGGATACTCCGATAAACTCACCTTT.

Remarks on this clone: A much larger clone lies a single base off, so this may be a read error. The V and J genes are TRDV2 and TRDJ3, with 12 bases lining up with TRDD3. The CDR3 contains 22 residues. Germline lookup yields CDR1 GEAIGNYY and CDR2 EKD. CDR3 region: CACDPILGDTPTSPWDNRQMFF. The DNA of the CDR3 is TGTGCCTGTGACCCGATACTGGGGGATACACCTACTTCACCCTGGGACAACCGACAGATGTTTTTC.

This clone has a handful of counts. The chain links TRDV2 to TRDJ1; TRDD3 aligns across 7 bases. There are 14 residues in the CDR3. J was trimmed by 1 base and V by 0 bases; bases with no gene match: 1. Looked up from germline, CDR1 is GEAIGNYY and CDR2 is EKD. The DNA of the CDR3 is TGTGCCTGTGACACCCTGGGGGCCACCGATAAACTCATCTTT. Translating gives CACDTLGATDKLIF.

A few counts support this clone. This may stem from a read error, because a much larger clone lies one nucleotide away. The chain combines TRDV2 with TRDJ1; tentative D call: TRDD3 (6 bases). Germline lookup yields CDR1 GEAIGNYY and CDR2 EKD. Trimming took 0 bases from V and 8 from J, leaving 24 bases between them. The CDR3 has 17 amino acids. The DNA of the CDR3 is TGTGCCTGTGACACCGTGTTGGGGGGTACGCGTCAAAAGAAACTCATCTTT. Amino acid sequence: CACDTVLGGTRQKKLIF.

This clone was observed a handful of times. The gene calls are TRDV2 and TRDJ1; 11 bases are shared with TRDD3. CDR1 and CDR2 (germline): GEAIGNYY, EKD. There are 16 residues in the CDR3. The V and J ends lost 1 base and 3 bases, in that order; junction bases with no gene match: 6. CDR3 DNA sequence: TGTGCCTGTGACACACTGGGGGATAATAATCCCGATAAACTCATCTTT. It codes for CACDTLGDNNPDKLIF.

This clone is labeled medium-sized. The V gene is TRDV2, the J gene TRDJ1, with 9 bases lining up with TRDD3. The length of the CDR3 is 18 residues. The V segment lost 3 bases and the J segment 0 bases; nucleotides outside the gene matches: 13. Per germline, CDR1 GEAIGNYY and CDR2 EKD. Here the CDR3 reads CACDPLLGDPLYTDKLIF. CDR3 bases: TGTGCCTGTGACCCCTTACTGGGGGACCCCCTGTACACCGATAAACTCATCTTT.

Note on this clone: TCRdb shows a much larger clone's protein in place of this DNA's translation, and the two differ at residue 11, likely through a read error; the protein shown is translated from the DNA. The V and J genes are TRDV2 and TRDJ1; TRDD3 aligns across 13 bases. This CDR3 spans 16 amino acids. CDR1 and CDR2 from the germline V gene are GEAIGNYY and EKD. J was trimmed by 3 bases and V by 0 bases; bases with no gene match: 3. The CDR3 protein is CACDTLTGGYADKLIF. Here the CDR3 DNA reads TGTGCCTGTGACACCTTGACTGGGGGATACGCCGATAAACTCATCTTT.

Notes on this clone: A single base is all that separates this from a far larger clone, so a read error is likely. The same CDR3 also results from other DNA sequences found in this sample. This rearrangement joins TRDV2 to TRDJ1; D is perhaps TRDD3 (6 bases). CDR1 is GEAIGNYY and CDR2 is EKD in the germline V gene. The CDR3 has 18 amino acids. DNA of the CDR3: TGTGCCTGCGACACCCTACCCCACCTGGGGACCTACACCGATAAACTCATCTTT. It specifies CACDTLPHLGTYTDKLIF.